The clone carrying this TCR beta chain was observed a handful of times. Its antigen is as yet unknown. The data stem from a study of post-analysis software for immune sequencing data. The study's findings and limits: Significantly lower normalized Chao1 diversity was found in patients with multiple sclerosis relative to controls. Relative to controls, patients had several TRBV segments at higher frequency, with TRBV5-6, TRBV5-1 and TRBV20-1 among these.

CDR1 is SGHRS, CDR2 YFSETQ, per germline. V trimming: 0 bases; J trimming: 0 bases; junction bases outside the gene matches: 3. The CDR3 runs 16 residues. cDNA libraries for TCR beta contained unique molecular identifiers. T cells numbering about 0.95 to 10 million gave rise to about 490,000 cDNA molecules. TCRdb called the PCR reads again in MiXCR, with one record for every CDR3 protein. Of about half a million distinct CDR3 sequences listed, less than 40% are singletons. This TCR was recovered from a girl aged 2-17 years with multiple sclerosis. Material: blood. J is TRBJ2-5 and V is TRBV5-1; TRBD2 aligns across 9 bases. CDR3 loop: CASSLGSGGHQETQYF. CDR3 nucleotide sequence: TGCGCCAGCAGCTTGGGAAGCGGGGGGCACCAAGAGACCCAGTACTTC.